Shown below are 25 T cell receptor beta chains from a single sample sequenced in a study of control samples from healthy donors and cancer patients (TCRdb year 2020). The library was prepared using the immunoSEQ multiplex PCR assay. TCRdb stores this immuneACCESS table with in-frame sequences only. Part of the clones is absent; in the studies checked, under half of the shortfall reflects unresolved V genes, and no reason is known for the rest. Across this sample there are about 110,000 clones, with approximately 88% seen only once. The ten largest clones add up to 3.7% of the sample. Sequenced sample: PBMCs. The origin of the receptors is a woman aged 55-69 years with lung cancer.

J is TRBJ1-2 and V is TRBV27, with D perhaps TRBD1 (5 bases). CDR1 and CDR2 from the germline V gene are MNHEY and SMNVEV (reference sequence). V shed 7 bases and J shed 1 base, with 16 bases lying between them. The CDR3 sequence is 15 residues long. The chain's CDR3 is CASKIERGFNYGYTF. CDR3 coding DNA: TGTGCCAGCAAAATTGAGAGGGGCTTTAACTATGGCTACACCTTC.

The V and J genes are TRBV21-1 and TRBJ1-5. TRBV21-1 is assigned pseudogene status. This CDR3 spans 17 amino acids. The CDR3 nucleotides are TGTGCCAGCAGCAAAGTTACGGGTTCGGCGGGGAATCAGCCCCAGCATTTT. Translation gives CASSKVTGSAGNQPQHF.

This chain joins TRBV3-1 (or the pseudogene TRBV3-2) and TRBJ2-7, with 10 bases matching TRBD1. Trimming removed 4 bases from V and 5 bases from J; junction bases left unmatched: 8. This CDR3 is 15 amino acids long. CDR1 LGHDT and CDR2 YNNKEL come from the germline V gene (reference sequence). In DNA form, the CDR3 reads TGTGCCAGCAGCCTCCCGGGACAGGGGAGTAACGAGCAGTACTTC. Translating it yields CASSLPGQGSNEQYF.

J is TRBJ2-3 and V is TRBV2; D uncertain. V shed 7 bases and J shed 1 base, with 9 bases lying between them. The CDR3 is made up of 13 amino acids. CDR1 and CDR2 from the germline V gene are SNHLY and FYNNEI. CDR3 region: CASNYRGTDTQYF. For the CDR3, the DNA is TGTGCCAGCAATTACCGGGGCACAGATACGCAGTATTTT.

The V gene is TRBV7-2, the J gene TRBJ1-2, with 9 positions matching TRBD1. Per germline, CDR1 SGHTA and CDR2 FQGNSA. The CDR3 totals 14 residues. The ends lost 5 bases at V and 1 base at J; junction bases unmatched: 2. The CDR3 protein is CASSLDRGNYGYTF. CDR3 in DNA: TGTGCCAGCAGCCTGGACAGGGGTAACTATGGCTACACCTTC.

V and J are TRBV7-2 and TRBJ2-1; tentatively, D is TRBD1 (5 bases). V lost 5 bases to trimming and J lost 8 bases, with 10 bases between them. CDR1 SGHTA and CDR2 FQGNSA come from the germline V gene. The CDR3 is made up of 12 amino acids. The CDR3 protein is CASSPGSYEQFF. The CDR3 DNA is TGTGCCAGCAGCCCAGGGTCCTATGAGCAGTTCTTC.

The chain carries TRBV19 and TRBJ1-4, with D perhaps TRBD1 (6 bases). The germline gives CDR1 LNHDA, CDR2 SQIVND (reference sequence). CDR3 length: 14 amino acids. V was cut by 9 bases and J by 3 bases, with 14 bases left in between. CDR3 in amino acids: CASMGGAANEKLFF. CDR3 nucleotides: TGTGCCAGCATGGGGGGGGCTGCTAATGAAAAACTGTTTTTT.

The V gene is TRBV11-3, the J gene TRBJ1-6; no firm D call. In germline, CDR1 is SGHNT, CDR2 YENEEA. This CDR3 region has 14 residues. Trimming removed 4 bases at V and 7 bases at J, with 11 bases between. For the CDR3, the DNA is TGTGCCAGCAGCTCGGACGGTCCCAATTCACCCCTCCACTTT. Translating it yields CASSSDGPNSPLHF.

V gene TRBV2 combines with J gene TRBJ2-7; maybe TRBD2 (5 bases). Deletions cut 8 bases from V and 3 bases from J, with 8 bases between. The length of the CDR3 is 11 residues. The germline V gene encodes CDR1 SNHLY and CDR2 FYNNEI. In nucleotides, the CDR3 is TGTGCCAGCGGGAGAGGCTACGAGCAGTACTTC. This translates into CASGRGYEQYF.

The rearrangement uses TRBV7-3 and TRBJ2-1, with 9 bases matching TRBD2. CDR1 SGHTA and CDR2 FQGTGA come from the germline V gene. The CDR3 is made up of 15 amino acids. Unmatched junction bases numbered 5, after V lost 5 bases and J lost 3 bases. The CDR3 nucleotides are TGTGCCAGCAGCCGAATAGCGGGAGTCTACAATGAGCAGTTCTTC. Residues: CASSRIAGVYNEQFF.

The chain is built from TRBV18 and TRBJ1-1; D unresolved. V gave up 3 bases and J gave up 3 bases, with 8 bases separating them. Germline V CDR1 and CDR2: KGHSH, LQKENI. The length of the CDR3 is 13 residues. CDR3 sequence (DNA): TGTGCCAGCTCACCTCGACGGGACACTGAAGCTTTCTTT. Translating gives CASSPRRDTEAFF.

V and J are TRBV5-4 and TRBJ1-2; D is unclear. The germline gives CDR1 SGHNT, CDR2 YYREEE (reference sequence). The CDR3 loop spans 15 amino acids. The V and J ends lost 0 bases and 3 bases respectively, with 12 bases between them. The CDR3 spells CASSLAQTDYYGYTF. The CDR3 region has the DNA TGTGCCAGCAGCTTGGCCCAAACAGATTACTATGGCTACACCTTC.

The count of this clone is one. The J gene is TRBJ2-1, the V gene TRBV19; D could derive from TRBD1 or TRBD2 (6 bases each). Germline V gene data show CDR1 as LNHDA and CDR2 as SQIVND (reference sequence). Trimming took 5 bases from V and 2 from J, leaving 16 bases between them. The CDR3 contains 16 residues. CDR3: CASSAKPGGPYNEQFF. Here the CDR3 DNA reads TGTGCCAGTAGTGCAAAACCCGGGGGCCCCTACAATGAGCAGTTCTTC.

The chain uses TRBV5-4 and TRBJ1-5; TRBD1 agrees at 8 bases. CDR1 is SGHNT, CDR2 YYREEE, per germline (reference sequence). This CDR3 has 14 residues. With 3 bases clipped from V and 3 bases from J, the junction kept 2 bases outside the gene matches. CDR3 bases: TGTGCCAGCAGCTCAGGGGGCTTCAATCAGCCCCAGCATTTT. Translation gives CASSSGGFNQPQHF.

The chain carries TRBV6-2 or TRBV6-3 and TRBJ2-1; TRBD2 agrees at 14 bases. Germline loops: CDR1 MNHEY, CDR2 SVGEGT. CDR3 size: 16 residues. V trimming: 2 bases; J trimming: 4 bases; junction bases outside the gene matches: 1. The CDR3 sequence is CASSYGTSGGYNEQFF. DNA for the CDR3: TGTGCCAGCAGTTACGGGACTAGCGGGGGTTACAATGAGCAGTTCTTC.

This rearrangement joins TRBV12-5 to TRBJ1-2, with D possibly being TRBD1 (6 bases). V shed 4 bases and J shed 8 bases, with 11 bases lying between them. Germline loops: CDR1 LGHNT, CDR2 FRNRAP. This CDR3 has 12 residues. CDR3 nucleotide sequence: TGTGCTAGTGGTTGGGGGGGGCAAGGCTACACCTTC. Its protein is CASGWGGQGYTF. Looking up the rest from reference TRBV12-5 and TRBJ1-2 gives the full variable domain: DARVTQTPRHKVTEMGQEVTMRCQPILGHNTVFWYRQTMMQGLELLAYFRNRAPLDDSGMPKDRFSAEMPDATLATLKIQPSEPRDSAVYFCASGWGGQGYTFGSGTRLTVV.

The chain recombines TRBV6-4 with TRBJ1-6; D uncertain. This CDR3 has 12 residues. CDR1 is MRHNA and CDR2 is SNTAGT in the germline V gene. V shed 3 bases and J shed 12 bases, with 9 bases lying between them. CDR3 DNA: TGTGCCAGCAGTGATGGCAGACGACCCCTCCACTTT. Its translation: CASSDGRRPLHF.

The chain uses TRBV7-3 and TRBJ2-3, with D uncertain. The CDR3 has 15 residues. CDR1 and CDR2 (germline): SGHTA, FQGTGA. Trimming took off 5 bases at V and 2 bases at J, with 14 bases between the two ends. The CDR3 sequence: CASSPHLQDTDTQYF. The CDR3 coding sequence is TGTGCCAGCAGCCCCCACCTGCAGGACACAGATACGCAGTATTTT.

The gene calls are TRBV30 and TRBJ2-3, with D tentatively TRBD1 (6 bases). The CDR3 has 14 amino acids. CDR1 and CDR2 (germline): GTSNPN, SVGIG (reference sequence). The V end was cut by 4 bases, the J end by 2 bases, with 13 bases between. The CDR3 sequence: CAWKTGFHTDTQYF. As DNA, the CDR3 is TGTGCCTGGAAGACAGGTTTCCACACAGATACGCAGTATTTT.

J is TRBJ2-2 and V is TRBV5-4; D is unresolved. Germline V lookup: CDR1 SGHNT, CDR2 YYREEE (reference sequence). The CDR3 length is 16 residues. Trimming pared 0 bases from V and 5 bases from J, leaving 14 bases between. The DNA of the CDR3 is TGTGCCAGCAGCTTGGATCAAATTGTGAGAACCGGGGAGCTGTTTTTT. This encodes CASSLDQIVRTGELFF. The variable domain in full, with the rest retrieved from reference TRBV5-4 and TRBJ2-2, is ETGVTQSPTHLIKTRGQQVTLRCSSQSGHNTVSWYQQALGQGPQFIFQYYREEENGRGNFPPRFSGLQFPNYSSELNVNALELDDSALYLCASSLDQIVRTGELFFGEGSRLTVL.

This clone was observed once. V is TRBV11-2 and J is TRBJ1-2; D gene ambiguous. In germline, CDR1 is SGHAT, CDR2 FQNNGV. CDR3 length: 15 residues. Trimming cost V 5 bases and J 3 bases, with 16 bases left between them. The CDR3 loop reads CASSLEADGYYGYTF. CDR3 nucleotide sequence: TGTGCCAGCAGCCTCGAAGCCGACGGGTACTATGGCTACACCTTC.

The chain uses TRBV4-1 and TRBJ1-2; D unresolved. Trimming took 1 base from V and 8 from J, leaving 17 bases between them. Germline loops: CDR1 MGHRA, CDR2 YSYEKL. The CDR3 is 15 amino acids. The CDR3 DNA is TGCGCCAGCAGCCAAGTTTCAGACACCTCTTGGGGCTACACCTTC. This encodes CASSQVSDTSWGYTF.

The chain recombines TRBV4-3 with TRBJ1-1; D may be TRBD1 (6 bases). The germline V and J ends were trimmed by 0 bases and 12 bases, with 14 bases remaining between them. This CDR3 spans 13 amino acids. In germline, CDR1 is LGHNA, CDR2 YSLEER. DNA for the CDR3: TGCGCCAGCAGCCAAGATCGGCAGGGGTTGACTTTCTTT. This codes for CASSQDRQGLTFF.

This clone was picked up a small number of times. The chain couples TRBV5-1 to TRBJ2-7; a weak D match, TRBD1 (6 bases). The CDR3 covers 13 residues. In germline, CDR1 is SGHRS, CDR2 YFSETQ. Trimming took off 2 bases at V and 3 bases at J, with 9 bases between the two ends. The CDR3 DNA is TGCGCCAGCAGCTTACAGGGAATCTACGAGCAGTACTTC. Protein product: CASSLQGIYEQYF. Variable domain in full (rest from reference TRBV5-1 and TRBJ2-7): KAGVTQTPRYLIKTRGQQVTLSCSPISGHRSVSWYQQTPGQGLQFLFEYFSETQRNKGNFPGRFSGRQFSNSRSEMNVSTLELGDSALYLCASSLQGIYEQYFGPGTRLTVT.

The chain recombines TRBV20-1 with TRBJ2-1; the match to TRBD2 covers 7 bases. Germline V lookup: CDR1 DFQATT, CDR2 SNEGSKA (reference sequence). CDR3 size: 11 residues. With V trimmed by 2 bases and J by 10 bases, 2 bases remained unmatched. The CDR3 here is CSARPLAEQFF. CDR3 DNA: TGCAGTGCTAGACCACTAGCGGAGCAGTTCTTC.